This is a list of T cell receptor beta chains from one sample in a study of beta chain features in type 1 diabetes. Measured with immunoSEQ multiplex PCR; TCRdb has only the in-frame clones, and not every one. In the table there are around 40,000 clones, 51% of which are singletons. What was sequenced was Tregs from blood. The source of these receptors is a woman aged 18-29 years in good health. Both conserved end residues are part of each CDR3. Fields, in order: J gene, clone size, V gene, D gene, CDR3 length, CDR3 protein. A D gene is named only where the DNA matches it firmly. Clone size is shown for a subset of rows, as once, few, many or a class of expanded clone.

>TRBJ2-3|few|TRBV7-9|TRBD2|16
CASSLTAGGPQDTQYF
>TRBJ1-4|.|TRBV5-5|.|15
CASSLTGIPGEKLFF
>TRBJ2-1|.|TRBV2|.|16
CASTRGGILSGGEQFF
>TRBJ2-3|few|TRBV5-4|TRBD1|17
CASSLGGQGAMPDTQYF
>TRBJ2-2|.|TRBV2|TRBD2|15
CASSGTSGSRGELFF
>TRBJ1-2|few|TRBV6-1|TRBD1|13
CASSRDRRYGYTF
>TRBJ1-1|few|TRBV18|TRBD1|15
CASSPSGQMNTEAFF
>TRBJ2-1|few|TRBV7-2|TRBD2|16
CASSLSLLAAYNEQFF
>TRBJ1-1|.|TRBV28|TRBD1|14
CASIRDRSSSEAFF
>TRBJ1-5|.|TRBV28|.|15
CASSSVVAPNQPQHF
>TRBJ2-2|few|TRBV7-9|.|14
CASSLIGDTGELFF
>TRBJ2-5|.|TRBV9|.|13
CASSVASQETQYF
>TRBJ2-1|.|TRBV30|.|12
CAWSRRVDEQFF
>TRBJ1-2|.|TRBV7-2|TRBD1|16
CASSYGQGRKEGGYTF
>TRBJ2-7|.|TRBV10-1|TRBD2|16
CASSELGLAGTYEQYF
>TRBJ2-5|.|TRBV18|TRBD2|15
CASSQGLAEQETQYF
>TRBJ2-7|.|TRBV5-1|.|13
CASRGQDAYEQYF
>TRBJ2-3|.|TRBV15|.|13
CATSRLPKDTQYF
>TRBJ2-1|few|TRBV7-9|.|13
CASSQRNSNEQFF
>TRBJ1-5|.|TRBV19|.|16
CASSKVPARANQPQHF
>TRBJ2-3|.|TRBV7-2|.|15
CASRTAGTSTDTQYF
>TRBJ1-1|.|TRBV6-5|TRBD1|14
CASTRQGANTEAFF
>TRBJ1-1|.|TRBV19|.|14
CASSSGQLNTEAFF
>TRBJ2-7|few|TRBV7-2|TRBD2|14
CASSLDSGLPVQYF
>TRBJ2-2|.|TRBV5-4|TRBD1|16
CASTHTQGAWTGELFF
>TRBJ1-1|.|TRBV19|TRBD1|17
CASSRDPGGPMNTEAFF
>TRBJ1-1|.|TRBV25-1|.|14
CASSSWTPATEAFF
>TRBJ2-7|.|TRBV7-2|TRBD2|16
CASSSGGGAKTYEQYF
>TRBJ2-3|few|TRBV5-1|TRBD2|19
CASKAGLAGPNQSTDTQYF
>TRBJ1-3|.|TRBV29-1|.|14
CSVEIAGVGNTIYF
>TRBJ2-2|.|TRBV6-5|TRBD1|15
CASSKTGKNTGELFF
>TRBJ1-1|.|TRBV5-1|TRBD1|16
CASSSGQGRSKTEAFF
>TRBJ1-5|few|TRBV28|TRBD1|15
CASRRRDRGTQPQHF